This T cell receptor beta chain derives from a study of long-term antiretroviral therapy in people with HIV. General study points: Samples were collected from the mid-2000s to the late 2010s under possibly less effective ART regimens.

To note about this clone: Its target is unknown.

Sequencing used immunoSEQ v3.0 at survey level. This table comes from immunoSEQ multiplex PCR, and its TCRdb copy is limited to in-frame clones, with some not included. Among 25,000 to 35,000 clones, 70% to 90% were seen once, and the ten largest hold 3.6%. Germline trimming cut 9 bases from V and 2 bases from J; bases unmatched to any gene: 11. CDR1 is WNHNN and CDR2 is SYGVQD in the germline V gene (reference sequence). CDR3 length equals 16 residues. The genes are TRBV10-1 and TRBJ2-2, with TRBD1 identical over 8 bases. This TCR was recovered from a young woman with HIV. The source material was unsorted PBMCs, sampled 1.8 years after starting antiretroviral therapy. CDR3 bases: TGCGCCAGTTGTTATTGGACAGGGCTAAACACCGGGGAGCTGTTTTTT. Protein sequence: CASCYWTGLNTGELFF.